These 16 T cell receptor beta chains were all obtained from the same sample, sequenced in a study of T cell responses to AZD1222 COVID-19 vaccine. Libraries were prepared by immunoSEQ multiplex PCR; TCRdb keeps only in-frame clonotypes and omits some of them. The sample has some 99,000 clones; over 75% are singletons. Here the sequenced sample was peripheral blood, taken 28 days after the second AZD1222 dose. The receptor source for this set is an adult who received the AZD1222 COVID-19 vaccine.

This rearrangement joins TRBV5-6 to TRBJ1-1; the D is unclear. Per the germline V gene, CDR1 is SGHDT and CDR2 is YYEEEE. The CDR3 runs to 13 residues. V lost 0 bases to trimming and J lost 7 bases, with 10 bases between them. CDR3 region: CASSLAGRSEAFF. CDR3 in DNA: TGTGCCAGCAGCTTGGCAGGACGTAGTGAAGCTTTCTTT.

J is TRBJ2-1 and V is TRBV30, with TRBD2 identical over 10 bases. This CDR3 region has 16 residues. The J segment lost 3 bases and the V segment lost 1 base, leaving 6 bases of the junction unmatched. Germline CDR1 is GTSNPN and CDR2 is SVGIG (reference sequence). The CDR3 region is CAWSAAGGPSYNEQFF. As DNA, the CDR3 is TGTGCCTGGAGTGCAGCGGGAGGGCCCAGCTACAATGAGCAGTTCTTC. Full variable domain (remainder filled in from reference TRBV30 and TRBJ2-1): SQTIHQWPATLVQPVGSPLSLECTVEGTSNPNLYWYRQAAGRGLQLLFYSVGIGQISSEVPQNLSASRPQDRQFILSSKKLLLSDSGFYLCAWSAAGGPSYNEQFFGPGTRLTVL.

V is TRBV7-9 and J is TRBJ1-3; no clear D. Trimming removed 2 bases at V and 0 bases at J, with 11 bases between. Germline lookup yields CDR1 SEHNR and CDR2 FQNEAQ (reference sequence). This CDR3 spans 16 amino acids. CDR3: CASSLRAGNSGNTIYF. The CDR3, as DNA: TGTGCCAGCAGCTTACGTGCAGGAAACTCTGGAAACACCATATATTTT.

V is TRBV5-6 and J is TRBJ2-3; TRBD2 aligns across 15 bases. From germline, CDR1 is SGHDT and CDR2 YYEEEE. This CDR3 comprises 18 residues. Unmatched junction bases numbered 8, after V lost 4 bases and J lost 2 bases. The CDR3 is CASSEGLAGGSYTDTQYF. Here the CDR3 DNA reads TGTGCCAGCAGCGAGGGACTAGCGGGGGGCAGTTACACAGATACGCAGTATTTT. Combining the CDR3 with reference TRBV5-6 and TRBJ2-3 gives the whole variable domain DAGVTQSPTHLIKTRGQQVTLRCSPKSGHDTVSWYQQALGQGPQFIFQYYEEEERQRGNFPDRFSGHQFPNYSSELNVNALLLGDSALYLCASSEGLAGGSYTDTQYFGPGTRLTVL.

The rearrangement joins TRBV14 to TRBJ1-1; weak D call: TRBD1 (5 bases). CDR1 SGHDN and CDR2 FVKESK come from the germline V gene. The CDR3 totals 18 residues. The V end lost 0 bases, the J end lost 0 bases, and 17 bases lay between the germline ends. CDR3 nucleotide sequence: TGTGCCAGCAGCCAAGACAGGGCGCGCTTCTCCGTGAACACTGAAGCTTTCTTT. Translation: CASSQDRARFSVNTEAFF.

The genes are TRBV5-1 and TRBJ1-2, with D tentatively TRBD1 (5 bases). Germline-derived CDR1 and CDR2 are SGHRS and YFSETQ. V lost 2 bases to trimming and J lost 8 bases, with 19 bases between them. The CDR3 consists of 15 residues. The CDR3 DNA reads TGCGCCAGCAGCTTCGCGGGGCCGGCCGATAAAGGCTACACCTTC. Translated, it gives CASSFAGPADKGYTF.

The rearrangement uses TRBV29-1 and TRBJ1-2, with 9 nucleotides matching TRBD1. The CDR3 length is 15 residues. V gave up 0 bases and J gave up 4 bases; unmatched junction bases: 6. Germline V lookup: CDR1 SQVTM, CDR2 ANQGSEA. CDR3 DNA sequence: TGCAGCGTTGAAGAATTAGGGACAGGGATCTATGGCTACACCTTC. This encodes CSVEELGTGIYGYTF.

This chain connects TRBV9 to TRBJ1-2, with TRBD1 as a possible D gene (6 bases). This CDR3 has 15 residues. V lost 1 base to trimming and J lost 6 bases, with 16 bases between them. Germline CDR1 SGDLS, CDR2 YYNGEE. CDR3 DNA: TGTGCCAGCAGCGTATCACAGGGAGCAGTGCATGGCTACACCTTC. Translation gives CASSVSQGAVHGYTF.

J is TRBJ2-1 and V is TRBV29-1; D may be TRBD1 (6 bases). The CDR3 is 14 amino acids. Trimming removed 8 bases at V and 1 base at J, with 15 bases between. Germline V gene data show CDR1 as SQVTM and CDR2 as ANQGSEA. CDR3 sequence: CSLLQGKSYNEQFF. The CDR3 nucleotides read TGCAGCTTACTACAGGGAAAGTCCTACAATGAGCAGTTCTTC.

This clone has a single count. The CDR3 DNA follows: TGTGCCAGCAGCGCCGGGACTAGCGGGTCGGATACGCAGTATTTT. Its translation: CASSAGTSGSDTQYF. V usage is TRBV5-6 and J usage is TRBJ2-3; 12 nucleotides align to TRBD2. The CDR3 length is 15 residues. V shed 4 bases, J shed 6 bases, and the junction held 6 bases outside the gene matches. Looked up from germline, CDR1 is SGHDT and CDR2 is YYEEEE.

This sequence joins TRBV12-3 or TRBV12-4 and TRBJ1-2, with TRBD1 as a possible D gene (6 bases). V dropped 4 bases and J dropped 8 bases, with 11 bases sitting between them. The CDR3 loop spans 12 amino acids. The CDR3 region has the DNA TGTGCCAGCAGTTGGGGGGCGGAGGGCTACACCTTC. It yields the protein CASSWGAEGYTF.

J is TRBJ1-4 and V is TRBV7-6, with a possible D match to TRBD1 (5 bases). Germline lookup yields CDR1 SGHVS and CDR2 FNYEAQ. The CDR3 is made up of 16 amino acids. V lost 1 base and J 2 bases, leaving 11 bases between the germline ends. CDR3 amino acids: CASSLGGRGTNEKLFF. In DNA, the CDR3 is TGTGCCAGCAGCTTAGGGGGAAGGGGCACTAATGAAAAACTGTTTTTT.

The chain uses TRBV11-2 and TRBJ2-7; D is unclear. Trimming stripped 1 base from V and 4 bases from J, with 5 bases between. Germline V gene data show CDR1 as SGHAT and CDR2 as FQNNGV. This CDR3 is built from 12 residues. This CDR3 is CASSLAGYEQYF. The CDR3 DNA follows: TGTGCCAGCAGCTTAGCCGGATACGAGCAGTACTTC.

J is TRBJ2-2 and V is TRBV19, with 8 bases identical to TRBD2. The germline V gene has CDR1 LNHDA and CDR2 SQIVND (reference sequence). This CDR3 has 19 amino acids. With V trimmed by 4 bases and J by 5 bases, 18 bases remained unmatched. CDR3 sequence reads: CASSTRTKRGIGLTGELFF. In DNA form, the CDR3 reads TGTGCCAGTAGTACCAGAACAAAGCGGGGGATTGGGTTAACCGGGGAGCTGTTTTTT.

This rearrangement joins TRBV4-1 to TRBJ1-1, with TRBD1 identical over 9 bases. The germline V gene has CDR1 MGHRA and CDR2 YSYEKL. Unmatched junction bases numbered 20, after V lost 4 bases and J lost 5 bases. The CDR3 runs 19 residues. The CDR3 loop is CASSRHLPRGQGVGTEAFF. In nucleotides, the CDR3 is TGCGCCAGCAGCCGCCATTTGCCCCGGGGACAGGGTGTAGGTACTGAAGCTTTCTTT.

This clone was picked up one time. The rearrangement joins TRBV25-1 to TRBJ1-1; D not resolved. This CDR3 contains 14 residues. Germline V gives CDR1 MGHDK, CDR2 SYGVNS. Trimming removed 5 bases at V and 4 bases at J, with 14 bases between. This CDR3 is CASSPLGLGTEAFF. The CDR3 bases are TGTGCCAGCAGTCCCCTGGGATTGGGCACTGAAGCTTTCTTT.